Shown below are 14 T cell receptor beta chains from a single sample sequenced in a study of shared clonotypes between healthy human individuals. The repertoire was sequenced with immunoSEQ multiplex PCR; TCRdb's copy has only in-frame clones and lacks some. The data show around 2.5 million clones, roughly 93% seen once. Sequencing was carried out using naive CD4+ T cells from PBMCs. Subset given: CD45RA+ positively selected. The source is a man aged 18 to 29 in good health. Some clones in this sample may be carry-over from other donors' samples.

The chain joins TRBV27 to TRBJ2-2, with TRBD1 matching over 7 bases. The CDR3 extends over 17 amino acids. Looked up from germline, CDR1 is MNHEY and CDR2 is SMNVEV (reference sequence). V was clipped by 6 bases and J by 5 bases; unmatched bases: 15. The chain's CDR3 is CASSLRWRQGRTGELFF. CDR3 coding DNA: TGTGCCAGCAGCTTAAGGTGGAGACAGGGAAGGACCGGGGAGCTGTTTTTT.

This rearrangement joins TRBV5-4 to TRBJ1-4, with 7 bases fitting TRBD1. Looked up from germline, CDR1 is SGHNT and CDR2 is YYREEE (reference sequence). V lost 0 bases and J lost 13; bases outside the gene matches: 3. This CDR3 is built from 12 residues. CDR3 sequence: CASSLDTGVLFF. Here the CDR3 DNA reads TGTGCCAGCAGCTTGGACACAGGGGTACTGTTTTTT.

The chain joins TRBV5-1 to TRBJ2-3; tentatively, D is TRBD1 (6 bases). The CDR3 covers 14 residues. Trimming left V 6 bases short and J 2 bases short, with 13 bases between. The germline gives CDR1 SGHRS, CDR2 YFSETQ. Here the CDR3 reads CASTQGWNTDTQYF. Written as DNA, the CDR3 is TGCGCCAGCACGCAGGGGTGGAACACAGATACGCAGTATTTT.

V is TRBV27 and J is TRBJ2-1, with D hard to call. Trimming shortened V by 2 bases and J by 2 bases, and 10 bases separated the two germline ends. The germline gives CDR1 MNHEY, CDR2 SMNVEV (reference sequence). The length of the CDR3 is 15 residues. CDR3 sequence reads: CASSLNGLAYNEQFF. CDR3 in DNA: TGTGCCAGCAGTTTAAATGGTCTAGCCTACAATGAGCAGTTCTTC.

The chain employs TRBV27 and TRBJ2-2; perhaps D is TRBD1 or TRBD2 (6 bases each). The germline gives CDR1 MNHEY, CDR2 SMNVEV (reference sequence). Trimming pared 6 bases from V and 1 base from J, leaving 15 bases between. The CDR3 length is 16 residues. The CDR3 DNA reads TGTGCCAGCAGCAAAGGGGGGAGGATGAACACCGGGGAGCTGTTTTTT. Translation: CASSKGGRMNTGELFF.

The chain employs TRBV6-5 and TRBJ2-5; 9 nucleotides align to TRBD2. Germline assignment: CDR1 MNHEY and CDR2 SVGAGI. V lost 5 bases to trimming and J lost 6 bases; unmatched junction nucleotides: 7. The CDR3 runs 14 residues. CDR3 sequence reads: CASSPGLAWKTQYF. In DNA, the CDR3 is TGTGCCAGCAGTCCTGGACTAGCGTGGAAGACCCAGTACTTC.

The rearrangement joins TRBV2 to TRBJ2-7; the D gene is possibly TRBD2 (5 bases). CDR1 SNHLY and CDR2 FYNNEI come from the germline V gene. The CDR3 runs 13 residues. V lost 6 bases and J lost 1, with 10 bases in between. CDR3 amino acids: CASRKDLSYEQYF. DNA of the CDR3: TGTGCCAGCAGGAAGGACTTATCCTACGAGCAGTACTTC.

This clone came up once. The rearrangement uses TRBV5-1 and TRBJ2-7; TRBD2 is a possible D gene (5 bases). CDR1 SGHRS and CDR2 YFSETQ come from the germline V gene. Trimming stripped 4 bases from V and 7 bases from J, with 27 bases between. The CDR3 is 17 residues long. CDR3 in DNA: TGCGCCAGCAGCCCACTTCCATACGGGGAAACCGCTAGTGAGCAGTACTTC. This encodes CASSPLPYGETASEQYF.

In regard to this clone: Other DNA variants within this sample encode the same CDR3. The chain links TRBV5-4 to TRBJ2-2, with TRBD2 matching 8 bases. The CDR3 sequence is 15 residues long. V shed 5 bases and J 1 base; nucleotides not matched to a gene: 4. Germline V gene data show CDR1 as SGHNT and CDR2 as YYREEE (reference sequence). CDR3 in DNA: TGTGCCAGCAGTAGAAGCGGGGGGAACACCGGGGAGCTGTTTTTT. As protein: CASSRSGGNTGELFF.

The V gene is TRBV7-2, the J gene TRBJ2-1, with 8 bases matching TRBD2. In germline, CDR1 is SGHTA, CDR2 FQGNSA. There are 15 residues in the CDR3. The V gene end was trimmed by 4 bases and the J gene end by 9 bases; junction bases not matched to a gene: 11. The CDR3 protein is CASSSKGTSIGEQFF. Written as DNA, the CDR3 is TGTGCCAGCAGCTCCAAGGGGACTAGTATAGGTGAGCAGTTCTTC. The full variable domain, rest sourced from reference TRBV7-2 and TRBJ2-1, is GAGVSQSPSNKVTEKGKDVELRCDPISGHTALYWYRQSLGQGLEFLIYFQGNSAPDKSGLPSDRFSAERTGGSVSTLTIQRTQQEDSAVYLCASSSKGTSIGEQFFGPGTRLTVL.

This chain uses TRBV12-5 with TRBJ2-6, with 8 bases that match TRBD1. In germline, CDR1 is LGHNT, CDR2 FRNRAP. This CDR3 contains 16 residues. The junction had 8 bases not matched to a gene; V was cut back by 6 bases and J by 4 bases. CDR3 nucleotide sequence: TGTGCTAGTGGCCCTGGACAGGGAGCCGGGGCCAACGTCCTGACTTTC. Protein sequence: CASGPGQGAGANVLTF.

Note on this clone: Other DNA sequences in the sample encode the same CDR3. V is TRBV18 and J is TRBJ2-7; D is unresolved. The CDR3 is 13 amino acids. V lost 3 bases, J lost 3 bases, and 9 bases lay in between. The germline V gene encodes CDR1 KGHSH and CDR2 LQKENI. DNA of the CDR3: TGTGCCAGCTCACCTGACCGTCACTACGAGCAGTACTTC. It encodes CASSPDRHYEQYF.

The chain joins TRBV28 to TRBJ2-3; possible D gene TRBD2, 6 bases. The germline V gene has CDR1 MDHEN and CDR2 SYDVKM. Trimming shortened V by 5 bases and J by 2 bases, and 11 bases separated the two germline ends. The CDR3 is 14 amino acids. Here the CDR3 DNA reads TGTGCCAGCAGTGAGGCGGGGATCACAGATACGCAGTATTTT. Translated: CASSEAGITDTQYF.

This chain connects TRBV5-1 to TRBJ2-2; 9 bases are shared with TRBD1. V trimming: 4 bases; J trimming: 0 bases; junction bases outside the gene matches: 13. The CDR3 totals 19 residues. The germline CDR1 and CDR2 sequences are SGHRS and YFSETQ. In nucleotides, the CDR3 is TGCGCCAGCAGCATCAACAGGGGGCTAACTTTCGCGAACACCGGGGAGCTGTTTTTT. It encodes CASSINRGLTFANTGELFF.